These 27 T cell receptor beta chains originate from one sample sequenced in a study of blood T cells in healthy people across ages. Sample-barcoded 5' priming and a J-beta primer mix drove a second PCR of 7 to 11 cycles. TCRdb reanalysed the 5' RACE reads using MiXCR and keeps one entry per CDR3 protein. Of 600,000 to 900,000 distinct CDR3 sequences listed, more than 25% were seen once; the top ten hold about 2.9%. The same sample was also used in a study of T cells of mothers and their children.

Material: blood. The receptors were gathered from a boy aged 10-17 years in good health.

The V gene is TRBV5-5, the J gene TRBJ2-5; no definite D call. The end of the DNA aligns better with TRBJ2-7, so the J call may be wrong. This CDR3 is 14 amino acids long. The germline V gene has CDR1 SGHKS and CDR2 YYEKEE (reference sequence). The chain's CDR3 is CASSYTASTYEQYF. The CDR3 nucleotides read TGTGCCAGCAGCTATACTGCGTCCACCTACGAGCAGTACTTC.

Details on this clonotype: At one end the junction does not follow the germline gene, possibly because of a read error. The chain is built from TRBV3-1 and TRBJ2-1; the D is unclear. Per germline, CDR1 LGHDT and CDR2 YNNKEL (reference sequence). The CDR3 spans 12 residues. The CDR3 coding sequence is TGTGCCAGCAGCCTGCGCCGTTCTGAGGAGTTCTTC. It codes for CASSLRRSEEFF.

The chain joins TRBV12-3 or TRBV12-4 to TRBJ2-5; D is possibly TRBD2 (6 bases). The end of the DNA is better explained by TRBJ2-1, so the J call may be wrong. This CDR3 region has 15 residues. The CDR3 loop is CASRPRRGGRNEQFF. In nucleotides, the CDR3 is TGTGCCAGCAGGCCAAGGCGGGGTGGTAGAAATGAGCAGTTCTTC.

The rearrangement uses TRBV28 and TRBJ1-5, with D tentatively TRBD1 (5 bases). Germline values: CDR1 MDHEN, CDR2 SYDVKM. The CDR3 is 14 residues long. Between the trimmed V and J ends, which lost 4 bases and 11 bases, there was a span of 18 bases. Here the CDR3 DNA reads TGTGCCAGCAGTTCGTCGGACATCCTGGGGGCCCAGCATTTT. Translated: CASSSSDILGAQHF.

Comment on this clonotype: Compared with germline, one end of the junction differs, possibly owing to a read error. The chain recombines TRBV7-3 with TRBJ2-3; D is possibly TRBD1 (5 bases). The CDR3 contains 16 residues. From germline, CDR1 is SGHTA and CDR2 FQGTGA. The CDR3 DNA sequence: TGTGTCAGCAGCTTATCGCCCACAGGTTTGACAGATACGCAGTATTTT. Protein: CVSSLSPTGLTDTQYF.

The chain is built from TRBV4-3 and TRBJ2-5; possibly TRBD2 for D (5 bases). V lost 0 bases and J 4 bases, leaving 12 bases between the germline ends. Germline CDR1 LGHNA, CDR2 YSLEER. This CDR3 has 15 amino acids. Here the CDR3 DNA reads TGCGCCAGCAGCCAAGATAGAACCAGCGGAGAGACCCAGTACTTC. Its translation is CASSQDRTSGETQYF.

V gene TRBV20-1 combines with J gene TRBJ1-6, with D uncertain. This CDR3 contains 14 residues. In germline, CDR1 is DFQATT, CDR2 SNEGSKA (reference sequence). Trimming removed 3 bases at V and 8 bases at J, with 14 bases between. CDR3 DNA sequence: TGCAGTGCTAGTCTGGTATCAAGCCATTCACCCCTCCACTTT. This translates into CSASLVSSHSPLHF.

This clonotype was detected only a few times. The J gene is TRBJ1-1, the V gene TRBV11-2; no clear D gene. The CDR3 runs 12 residues. The V gene lost 1 base and the J gene lost 4 bases, with 4 bases spanning the gap. Germline loops: CDR1 SGHAT, CDR2 FQNNGV. CDR3 in amino acids: CASSLALTEAFF. The CDR3 bases are TGTGCCAGCAGCTTAGCGCTCACTGAAGCTTTCTTT.

Of note for this clonotype: The junction and the germline gene differ at one end; a read error may be behind it. V usage is TRBV6-5 and J usage is TRBJ2-3; the D is unclear. This CDR3 is 13 amino acids long. CDR1 and CDR2 from the germline V gene are MNHEY and SVGAGI. CDR3 sequence reads: CASSHSNSLPQYF. The CDR3 bases are TGTGCCAGCAGTCACTCGAATAGCCTGCCGCAGTATTTT.

The V gene is TRBV5-1, the J gene TRBJ2-1, with a tentative D call TRBD1 (6 bases). Trimming left V 4 bases short and J 3 bases short, with 11 bases between. CDR3 length equals 14 residues. Germline CDR1 is SGHRS and CDR2 is YFSETQ. The chain's CDR3 is CASSQGGIYNEQFF. The DNA for the CDR3 is TGCGCCAGCAGCCAAGGGGGAATCTACAATGAGCAGTTCTTC.

The chain recombines TRBV6-5 with TRBJ1-6; D is uncertain. V was shortened by 2 bases and J by 0 bases, with 14 bases between the two germline ends. The V gene's germline CDR1 is MNHEY and CDR2 SVGAGI. CDR3 size: 18 residues. The CDR3 nucleotides read TGTGCCAGCAGTTACCCGACCCGGGCCGGCTCCTATAATTCACCCCTCCACTTT. It translates to CASSYPTRAGSYNSPLHF.

This clonotype appeared a few times. The rearrangement joins TRBV6-5 to TRBJ2-5; 13 bases line up with TRBD2. The germline gives CDR1 MNHEY, CDR2 SVGAGI. V lost 2 bases, J lost 5 bases, and 5 bases stayed unmatched. The CDR3 has 16 residues. The CDR3 spells CASSYTTSGGVETQYF. Written as DNA, the CDR3 is TGTGCCAGCAGTTACACCACTAGCGGGGGGGTTGAGACCCAGTACTTC.

The rearrangement uses TRBV12-3 or TRBV12-4 and TRBJ1-4; tentatively, D is TRBD1 (6 bases). The CDR3 is made up of 15 amino acids. Deletions cut 6 bases from V and 0 bases from J, with 11 bases between. The CDR3 spells CASREQGATNEKLFF. CDR3 coding DNA: TGTGCCAGCAGGGAACAGGGTGCAACTAATGAAAAACTGTTTTTT.

This clonotype was picked up a small number of times. The chain joins TRBV18 to TRBJ2-7, with TRBD1 matching over 7 bases. After removal of 1 base from V and 1 base from J, the junction contained 10 bases not matched to a gene. CDR3 length: 17 amino acids. Germline-derived CDR1 and CDR2 are KGHSH and LQKENI. The CDR3 reads CASSPLGLTGASYEQYF. CDR3 DNA: TGTGCCAGCTCACCACTGGGTCTTACAGGGGCTTCCTACGAGCAGTACTTC.

V is TRBV6-5 and J is TRBJ1-4; perhaps TRBD1 as D (6 bases). From germline, CDR1 is MNHEY and CDR2 SVGAGI. Trimming took 2 bases from V and 0 from J, leaving 13 bases between them. CDR3 size: 17 residues. CDR3 coding DNA: TGTGCCAGCAGTTACGTAGGGGGGCGCGCAACTAATGAAAAACTGTTTTTT. This sequence encodes CASSYVGGRATNEKLFF.

This clonotype was picked up a small number of times. This chain uses TRBV6-6 with TRBJ1-2; 7 bases map to TRBD1. The CDR3 runs to 13 residues. The V and J ends lost 0 bases and 8 bases, in that order; junction bases with no gene match: 3. CDR1 is MNHNY and CDR2 is SVGAGI in the germline V gene (reference sequence). The CDR3 loop is CASSYSAGGGYTF. In nucleotides, the CDR3 is TGTGCCAGCAGTTACTCCGCAGGGGGGGGCTACACCTTC.

V gene TRBV10-3 combines with J gene TRBJ1-1, with D perhaps TRBD1 (5 bases). Germline V gives CDR1 ENHRY, CDR2 SYGVKD. The CDR3 length is 13 residues. V shed 4 bases and J shed 1 base, with 7 bases lying between them. CDR3 loop: CAISGGPNTEAFF. The CDR3, as DNA: TGTGCCATCAGTGGGGGCCCGAACACTGAAGCTTTCTTT.

This clonotype was seen only a few times. The rearrangement uses TRBV20-1 and TRBJ2-5; tentatively, D is TRBD1 or TRBD2 (5 bases each). Trimming shortened V by 3 bases and J by 0 bases, and 11 bases separated the two germline ends. CDR3 length equals 14 residues. The germline V gene has CDR1 DFQATT and CDR2 SNEGSKA (reference sequence). The CDR3 region is CSARGTEYQETQYF. DNA of the CDR3: TGCAGTGCTAGGGGGACCGAGTACCAAGAGACCCAGTACTTC.

This clonotype occurred a few times. V and J are TRBV4-1 and TRBJ2-7; no reliable D call. Germline loops: CDR1 MGHRA, CDR2 YSYEKL. Trimming took off 0 bases at V and 6 bases at J, with 15 bases between the two ends. The CDR3 is 15 residues long. CDR3 in amino acids: CASSQDYRLVGEQYF. Here the CDR3 DNA reads TGCGCCAGCAGCCAAGATTATCGGCTAGTCGGCGAGCAGTACTTC.

The chain links TRBV12-3 or TRBV12-4 to TRBJ2-3, with 7 bases lining up with TRBD2. The junction had 7 bases not matched to a gene; V was cut back by 6 bases and J by 1 base. The CDR3 is 15 residues long. The CDR3 coding sequence is TGTGCCAGCAGCCTGAGCGGGGCCCGCACAGATACGCAGTATTTT. Its translation is CASSLSGARTDTQYF.

This clonotype was observed a few times. The junction departs from the called germline gene at one end, perhaps through a read error. The DNA for the CDR3 is TGTGCCGGCAGCGTACAAAGCAGCTCCTACAATGAGCAGTTCTTC. Translating gives CAGSVQSSSYNEQFF. The chain combines TRBV9 with TRBJ2-1, with D hard to call. The CDR3 spans 15 residues. Per the germline V gene, CDR1 is SGDLS and CDR2 is YYNGEE.

The chain is built from TRBV15 and TRBJ2-7, with 7 bases identical to TRBD1. The J segment lost 4 bases and the V segment lost 1 base, leaving 4 bases of the junction unmatched. Germline V gene sequence: CDR1 LNHNV, CDR2 YYDKDF (reference sequence). The CDR3 has 14 residues. CDR3 nucleotide sequence: TGTGCCACCAGCAGAGGCGACAGGGAGTACGAGCAGTACTTC. Translation gives CATSRGDREYEQYF. The full variable domain, in which reference TRBV15 and TRBJ2-7 provide the parts outside the CDR3, is DAMVIQNPRYQVTQFGKPVTLSCSQTLNHNVMYWYQQKSSQAPKLLFHYYDKDFNNEADTPDNFQSRRPNTSFCFLDIRSPGLGDTAMYLCATSRGDREYEQYFGPGTRLTVT.

The rearrangement links TRBV29-1 to TRBJ1-2; 8 nucleotides match TRBD1. The CDR3 runs 15 residues. Germline V gene sequence: CDR1 SQVTM, CDR2 ANQGSEA. Trimming at V came to 3 bases and at J to 3 bases, leaving 9 bases not matched to a gene. The CDR3 sequence: CSVEVGRGLDYGYTF. Here the CDR3 DNA reads TGCAGCGTTGAGGTGGGCAGGGGGCTTGACTATGGCTACACCTTC. Together with reference TRBV29-1 and TRBJ1-2, the CDR3 gives the full variable domain: SAVISQKPSRDICQRGTSLTIQCQVDSQVTMMFWYRQQPGQSLTLIATANQGSEATYESGFVIDKFPISRPNLTFSTLTVSNMSPEDSSIYLCSVEVGRGLDYGYTFGSGTRLTVV.

This chain uses TRBV5-4 with TRBJ2-1; D is ambiguous. The CDR3 covers 14 residues. CDR1 and CDR2 from the germline V gene are SGHNT and YYREEE (reference sequence). Trimming cost V 4 bases and J 5 bases, with 13 bases left between them. The CDR3 region has the DNA TGTGCCAGCAGCCCACCGGGTTCTCACAATGAGCAGTTCTTC. Protein: CASSPPGSHNEQFF.

The chain links TRBV29-1 to TRBJ2-7; no clear D gene. Germline V CDR1 and CDR2: SQVTM, ANQGSEA. The germline V and J ends were trimmed by 0 bases and 2 bases, with 11 bases remaining between them. CDR3 size: 14 residues. CDR3 sequence reads: CSVEDLKGTYEQYF. The CDR3 DNA reads as TGCAGCGTTGAAGATCTGAAAGGGACCTACGAGCAGTACTTC.

The chain links TRBV28 to TRBJ1-4; D remains ambiguous. The CDR3 length is 16 residues. V gave up 5 bases and J gave up 0 bases, with 13 bases separating them. From germline, CDR1 is MDHEN and CDR2 SYDVKM. The DNA for the CDR3 is TGTGCCAGCAGTCGTCCCCACGGGGCAACTAATGAAAAACTGTTTTTT. This gives the protein CASSRPHGATNEKLFF.

The chain has TRBV7-8 and TRBJ2-7; the match to TRBD2 covers 10 bases. Germline V gene lookup returns CDR1 SGHVS and CDR2 FQNEAQ. This CDR3 region has 15 residues. J lost 3 bases, V lost 4 bases, and 6 bases had no gene match. The CDR3: CASSSGLAEYYEQYF. The CDR3, as DNA: TGTGCCAGCAGCTCAGGACTAGCGGAATACTACGAGCAGTACTTC.